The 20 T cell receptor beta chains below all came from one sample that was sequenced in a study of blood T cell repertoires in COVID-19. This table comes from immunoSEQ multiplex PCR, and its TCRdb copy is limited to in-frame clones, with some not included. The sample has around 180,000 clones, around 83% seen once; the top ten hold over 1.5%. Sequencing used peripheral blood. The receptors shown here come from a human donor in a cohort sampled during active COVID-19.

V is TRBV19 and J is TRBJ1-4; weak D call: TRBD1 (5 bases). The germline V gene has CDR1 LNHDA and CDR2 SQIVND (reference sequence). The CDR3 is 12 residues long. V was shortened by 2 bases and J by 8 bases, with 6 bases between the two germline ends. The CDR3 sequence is CASSIKGEKLFF. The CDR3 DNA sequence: TGTGCCAGTAGTATAAAGGGGGAAAAACTGTTTTTT.

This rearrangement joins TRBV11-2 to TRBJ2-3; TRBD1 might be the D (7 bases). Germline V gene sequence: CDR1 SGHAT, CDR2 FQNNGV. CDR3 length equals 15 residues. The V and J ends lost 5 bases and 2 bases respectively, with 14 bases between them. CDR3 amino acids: CASSPRGAVTDTQYF. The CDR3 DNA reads TGTGCCAGCAGCCCCAGGGGGGCTGTCACAGATACGCAGTATTTT.

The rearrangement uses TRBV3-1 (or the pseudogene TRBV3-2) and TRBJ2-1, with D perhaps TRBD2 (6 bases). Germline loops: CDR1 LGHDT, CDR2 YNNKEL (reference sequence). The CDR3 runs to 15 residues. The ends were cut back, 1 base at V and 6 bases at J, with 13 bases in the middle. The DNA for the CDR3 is TGTGCCAGCAGCCAAGCCGGGGCCGGGGGCAATGAGCAGTTCTTC. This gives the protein CASSQAGAGGNEQFF.

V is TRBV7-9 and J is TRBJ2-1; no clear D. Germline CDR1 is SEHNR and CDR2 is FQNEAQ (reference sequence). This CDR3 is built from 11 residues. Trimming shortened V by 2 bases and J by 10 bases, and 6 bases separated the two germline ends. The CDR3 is CASSLIEEQFF. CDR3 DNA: TGTGCCAGCAGCTTAATTGAGGAGCAGTTCTTC. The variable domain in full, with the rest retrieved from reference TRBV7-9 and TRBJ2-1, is DTGVSQNPRHKITKRGQNVTFRCDPISEHNRLYWYRQTLGQGPEFLTYFQNEAQLEKSRLLSDRFSAERPKGSFSTLEIQRTEQGDSAMYLCASSLIEEQFFGPGTRLTVL.

CDR3 DNA sequence: TGTGCCAGCAGCTCCCAGGGGGCGCCGGGGGCCAACGTCCTGACTTTC. Its translation: CASSSQGAPGANVLTF. The J gene is TRBJ2-6, the V gene TRBV7-8; 8 bases are a match to TRBD1. CDR3 length equals 16 residues. The germline V gene has CDR1 SGHVS and CDR2 FQNEAQ. V dropped 4 bases and J dropped 4; count of bases not matched to a gene: 6.

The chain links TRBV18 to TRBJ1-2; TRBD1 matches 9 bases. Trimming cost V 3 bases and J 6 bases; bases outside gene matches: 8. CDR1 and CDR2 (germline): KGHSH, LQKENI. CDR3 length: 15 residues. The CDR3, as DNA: TGTGCCAGCTCACCTCCGACAGGGGGTCTCGATGGCTACACCTTC. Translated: CASSPPTGGLDGYTF.

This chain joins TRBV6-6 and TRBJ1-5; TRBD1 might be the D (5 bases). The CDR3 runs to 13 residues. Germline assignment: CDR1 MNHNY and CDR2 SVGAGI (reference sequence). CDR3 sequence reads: CCTGGRSNQPQHF. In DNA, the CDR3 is TGTTGCACGGGGGGTCGGAGCAATCAGCCCCAGCATTTT.

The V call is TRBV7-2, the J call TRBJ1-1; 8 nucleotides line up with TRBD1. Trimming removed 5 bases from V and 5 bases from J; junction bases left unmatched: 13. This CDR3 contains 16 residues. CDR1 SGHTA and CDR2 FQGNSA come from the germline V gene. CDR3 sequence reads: CASSTVDRESKTEAFF. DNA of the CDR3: TGTGCCAGCAGCACGGTGGACAGGGAAAGTAAAACTGAAGCTTTCTTT.

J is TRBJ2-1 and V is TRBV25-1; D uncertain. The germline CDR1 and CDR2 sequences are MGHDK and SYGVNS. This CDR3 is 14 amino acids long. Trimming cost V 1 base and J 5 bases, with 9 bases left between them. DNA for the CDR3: TGTGCCAGCAGTGAATTTGGTCTAGACAATGAGCAGTTCTTC. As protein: CASSEFGLDNEQFF.

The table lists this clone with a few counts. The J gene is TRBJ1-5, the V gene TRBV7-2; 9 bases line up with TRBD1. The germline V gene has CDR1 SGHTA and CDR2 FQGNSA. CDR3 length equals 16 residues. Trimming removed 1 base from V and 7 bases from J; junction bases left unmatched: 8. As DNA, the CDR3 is TGTGCCAGCAGCTTAGGGCGCCGGGACAGGGCCCAGCCCCAGCATTTT. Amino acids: CASSLGRRDRAQPQHF.

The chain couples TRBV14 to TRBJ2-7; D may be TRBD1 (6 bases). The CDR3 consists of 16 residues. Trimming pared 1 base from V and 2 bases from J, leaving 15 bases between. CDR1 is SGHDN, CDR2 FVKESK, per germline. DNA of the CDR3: TGTGCCAGCAGCCAAGGGAGCCCCGGGACACCCTACGAGCAGTACTTC. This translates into CASSQGSPGTPYEQYF. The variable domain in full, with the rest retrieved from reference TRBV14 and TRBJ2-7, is EAGVTQFPSHSVIEKGQTVTLRCDPISGHDNLYWYRRVMGKEIKFLLHFVKESKQDESGMPNNRFLAERTGGTYSTLKVQPAELEDSGVYFCASSQGSPGTPYEQYFGPGTRLTVT.

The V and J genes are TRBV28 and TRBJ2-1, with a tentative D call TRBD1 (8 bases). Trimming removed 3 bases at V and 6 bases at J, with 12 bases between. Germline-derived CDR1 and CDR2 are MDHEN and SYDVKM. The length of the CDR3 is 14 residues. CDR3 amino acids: CASSLDREGNEQFF. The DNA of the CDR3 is TGTGCCAGCAGTTTGGACAGGGAGGGCAATGAGCAGTTCTTC.

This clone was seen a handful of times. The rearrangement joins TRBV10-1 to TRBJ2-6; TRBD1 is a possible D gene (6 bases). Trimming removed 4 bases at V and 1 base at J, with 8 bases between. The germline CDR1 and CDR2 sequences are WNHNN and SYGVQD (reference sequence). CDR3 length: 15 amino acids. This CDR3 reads CASSGGGSGANVLTF. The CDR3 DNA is TGCGCCAGCAGTGGAGGGGGATCTGGGGCCAACGTCCTGACTTTC.

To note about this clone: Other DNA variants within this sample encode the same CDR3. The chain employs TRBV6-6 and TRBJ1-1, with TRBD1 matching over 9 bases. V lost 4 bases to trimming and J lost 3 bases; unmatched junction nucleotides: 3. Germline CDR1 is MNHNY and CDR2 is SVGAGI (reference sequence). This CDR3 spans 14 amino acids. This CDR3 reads CASSSGQGYTEAFF. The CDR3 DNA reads TGTGCCAGCAGTTCCGGACAGGGGTACACTGAAGCTTTCTTT.

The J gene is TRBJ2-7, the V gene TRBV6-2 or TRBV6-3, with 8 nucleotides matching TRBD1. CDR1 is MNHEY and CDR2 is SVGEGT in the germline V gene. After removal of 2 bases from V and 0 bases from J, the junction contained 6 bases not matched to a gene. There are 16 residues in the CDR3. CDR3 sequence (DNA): TGTGCCAGCAGTTACCCGGACAGGGTCGCCTCCTACGAGCAGTACTTC. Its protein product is CASSYPDRVASYEQYF.

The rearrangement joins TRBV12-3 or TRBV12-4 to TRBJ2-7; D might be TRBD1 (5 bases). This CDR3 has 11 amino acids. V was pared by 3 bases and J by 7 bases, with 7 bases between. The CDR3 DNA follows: TGTGCCAGCAGTTTGGGGCGAGAGCAGTACTTC. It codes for CASSLGREQYF.

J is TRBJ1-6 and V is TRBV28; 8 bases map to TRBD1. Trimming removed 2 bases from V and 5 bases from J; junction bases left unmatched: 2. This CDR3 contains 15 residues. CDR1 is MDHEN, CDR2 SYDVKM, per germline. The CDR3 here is CASSLPDRDNSPLHF. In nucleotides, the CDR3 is TGTGCCAGCAGTTTACCGGACAGGGATAATTCACCCCTCCACTTT.

This CDR3 is CASGLGQTEAFF. In nucleotides, the CDR3 is TGTGCTAGTGGTCTAGGACAGACTGAAGCTTTCTTT. The V gene is TRBV12-5, the J gene TRBJ1-1; D possibly corresponds to TRBD1 (6 bases). The V end lost 5 bases, the J end lost 5 bases, and 9 bases lay between the germline ends. This CDR3 has 12 residues. CDR1 is LGHNT, CDR2 FRNRAP, per germline.

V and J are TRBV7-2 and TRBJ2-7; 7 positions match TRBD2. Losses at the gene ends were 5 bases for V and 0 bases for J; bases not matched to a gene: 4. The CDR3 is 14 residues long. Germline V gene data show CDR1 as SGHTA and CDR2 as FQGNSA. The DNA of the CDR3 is TGTGCCAGCAGCCAAACTAGCGCCTCCTACGAGCAGTACTTC. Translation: CASSQTSASYEQYF. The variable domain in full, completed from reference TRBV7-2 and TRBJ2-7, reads GAGVSQSPSNKVTEKGKDVELRCDPISGHTALYWYRQSLGQGLEFLIYFQGNSAPDKSGLPSDRFSAERTGGSVSTLTIQRTQQEDSAVYLCASSQTSASYEQYFGPGTRLTVT.

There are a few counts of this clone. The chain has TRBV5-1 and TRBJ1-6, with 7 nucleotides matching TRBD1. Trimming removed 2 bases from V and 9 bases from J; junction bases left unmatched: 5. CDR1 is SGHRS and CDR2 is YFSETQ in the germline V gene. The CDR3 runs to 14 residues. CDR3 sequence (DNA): TGCGCCAGCAGCTTAGACAGGGCGAGTTCACCCCTCCACTTT. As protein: CASSLDRASSPLHF.